The T cell receptor beta chain described here comes from a study of identical twins. The study, taken as a whole, reports: Compared with unrelated sharing, twin-shared out-of-frame alpha sequences had more low-probability sequences.

Unique molecular identifiers were in the cDNA, with template-switch universal primer binding. Via MiXCR, TCRdb re-called the 5' RACE reads, giving one row per CDR3 protein. The sample carries about 280,000 distinct CDR3 sequences, roughly 8.6% recorded once. This clonotype has ten or more counts. No antigen is known for it. All donors were healthy Caucasians. Germline CDR1 reads LNHNV; CDR2 reads YYDKDF (reference sequence). The CDR3 is 16 amino acids. J lost 5 bases, V lost 3 bases, and 6 bases had no gene match. Separately, the same data were catalogued under a study of yellow fever vaccine responses in identical twins.

This sequence originates from a woman younger than 35 in good health. The chain combines TRBV15 with TRBJ2-1, with 11 bases aligning to TRBD1. Sequences were obtained from memory (CD45RO+) T cells sorted from blood. The CDR3 nucleotides read TGTGCCACCAGCAGGATAGGGACAGGGGGAAACAATGAGCAGTTCTTC. Its translation is CATSRIGTGGNNEQFF.